The next 24 T cell receptor beta chains were all read from a single sample in a study of identical twins. TCRdb re-derived calls from the 5' RACE reads in MiXCR, one entry per CDR3 protein. Of 500,000 to 650,000 distinct CDR3 sequences listed, around 7.4% are singletons. This sample was shared with a second study, whose subject was yellow fever vaccine responses in identical twins.

The source material was PBMCs. The receptors originated from a young woman in good health.

This clonotype was counted many times. The chain has TRBV2 and TRBJ2-3; 10 nucleotides agree with TRBD2. The CDR3 sequence is 16 residues long. In germline, CDR1 is SNHLY, CDR2 FYNNEI. J lost 6 bases, V lost 8 bases, and 14 bases had no gene match. The CDR3 is CASLPMSGGGTDTQYF. CDR3 nucleotide sequence: TGTGCCAGCCTCCCTATGAGCGGGGGGGGTACGGATACGCAGTATTTT.

This clonotype occurred many times. The rearrangement links TRBV12-3 or TRBV12-4 to TRBJ2-3, with no clear D. The CDR3 is made up of 13 amino acids. Trimming removed 3 bases from V and 1 base from J, with 5 bases in between. The CDR3 spells CASSLIRTDTQYF. For the CDR3, the DNA is TGTGCCAGCAGTTTGATCCGCACAGATACGCAGTATTTT.

The chain joins TRBV6-1 to TRBJ2-3, with 10 nucleotides matching TRBD1. The V and J ends lost 6 bases and 4 bases, in that order; junction bases with no gene match: 13. This CDR3 is built from 17 residues. In germline, CDR1 is MNHNS, CDR2 SASEGT. The CDR3 DNA reads TGTGCCAGCAGGCCCCGAAGGACAGGGGGTTTATCAGATACGCAGTATTTT. It specifies CASRPRRTGGLSDTQYF.

The chain carries TRBV12-3 or TRBV12-4 and TRBJ2-1; 9 nucleotides align to TRBD2. The V gene end was trimmed by 7 bases and the J gene end by 7 bases; junction bases not matched to a gene: 11. There are 15 residues in the CDR3. The DNA of the CDR3 is TGTGCCAGCACCCTTAGCGGGAGTTATTGGAATGAGCAGTTCTTC. Residues: CASTLSGSYWNEQFF.

V is TRBV5-5 and J is TRBJ2-2; 9 positions match TRBD2. The germline gives CDR1 SGHKS, CDR2 YYEKEE (reference sequence). The CDR3 extends over 16 amino acids. The J segment lost 4 bases and the V segment lost 3 bases, leaving 7 bases of the junction unmatched. CDR3 coding DNA: TGTGCCAGCAGCTCTCTAGCGGGAACTGTCACCGGGGAGCTGTTTTTT. Protein sequence: CASSSLAGTVTGELFF.

This clonotype was observed a few times. Because the CDR3's place on the DNA is in doubt, the DNA is left out and the CDR3 is given as listed by TCRdb. The rearrangement uses TRBV7-2 and TRBJ2-2; the table names TRBD1, a call not compared with the DNA. The length of the CDR3 is 14 amino acids, counting both ends. CDR1 is SGHTA and CDR2 is FQGNSA in the germline V gene. Here the CDR3 reads CASSFAQGARELSF.

This clonotype was detected ten times or more. The J gene is TRBJ2-3, the V gene TRBV7-2, with D perhaps given as TRBD1 or TRBD2 (5 bases each). This CDR3 spans 14 amino acids. CDR1 and CDR2 (germline): SGHTA, FQGNSA. Trimming shortened V by 5 bases and J by 3 bases, and 12 bases separated the two germline ends. The CDR3 bases are TGTGCCAGCAGCCAGGGATCGGGAACAGATACGCAGTATTTT. It specifies CASSQGSGTDTQYF.

This clonotype was seen a few times. V gene TRBV28 combines with J gene TRBJ2-3; D possibly matches TRBD1 or TRBD2 (6 bases each). The CDR3 is made up of 14 amino acids. V was shortened by 6 bases and J by 4 bases, with 14 bases between the two germline ends. The germline gives CDR1 MDHEN, CDR2 SYDVKM. The CDR3: CASSRLGGPDTQYF. The CDR3 region has the DNA TGTGCCAGCAGCCGACTTGGGGGGCCAGATACGCAGTATTTT.

This clonotype was counted between two and nine times. For the CDR3, the DNA is TGCAGCGTGGGGGGGCGGTCGGGGCCTCAGCAGTTCTTC. Translating it yields CSVGGRSGPQQFF. The rearrangement links TRBV29-1 to TRBJ2-1; D may be TRBD2 (7 bases). The CDR3 has 13 residues. Germline CDR1 SQVTM, CDR2 ANQGSEA. V was clipped by 6 bases and J by 11 bases, with 20 bases between them.

The rearrangement links TRBV5-5 to TRBJ1-6, with 8 positions matching TRBD1. V lost 2 bases, J lost 7 bases, and 8 bases stayed unmatched. This CDR3 is 16 amino acids long. Germline CDR1 SGHKS, CDR2 YYEKEE (reference sequence). The CDR3 reads CASSFQGADRNSPLHF. The CDR3 coding sequence is TGTGCCAGCAGCTTCCAGGGGGCTGATCGGAATTCACCCCTCCACTTT.

This clonotype was picked up a small number of times. The gene calls are TRBV9 and TRBJ2-3, with D possibly being TRBD1 (6 bases). Germline V gene lookup returns CDR1 SGDLS and CDR2 YYNGEE. CDR3 length: 16 residues. With 0 bases removed from V and 4 bases from J, the gap between germline ends came to 15 bases. The CDR3 loop is CASSVGNRAPPDTQYF. In DNA form, the CDR3 reads TGTGCCAGCAGCGTAGGGAACAGGGCCCCACCAGATACGCAGTATTTT.

This clonotype was seen at least ten times. In nucleotides, the CDR3 is TGTGCCAGCAGGGGAACTATGAACGGCCTGGGGCCCCAGCATTTT. This codes for CASRGTMNGLGPQHF. The genes are TRBV2 and TRBJ1-5; the D is unclear. From germline, CDR1 is SNHLY and CDR2 FYNNEI. The germline V and J ends were trimmed by 6 bases and 9 bases, with 21 bases remaining between them. The CDR3 has 15 residues.

This clonotype has only a few counts. The chain is built from TRBV7-9 and TRBJ2-3; D might be TRBD2 (5 bases). Per the germline V gene, CDR1 is SEHNR and CDR2 is FQNEAQ (reference sequence). The length of the CDR3 is 14 residues. V was pared by 5 bases and J by 6 bases, with 15 bases between. As DNA, the CDR3 is TGTGCCAGCAGCCCCTCTGGACTGGGGGATACGCAGTATTTT. It encodes CASSPSGLGDTQYF.

This clonotype was counted at least ten times. This rearrangement joins TRBV29-1 to TRBJ1-2; 7 positions agree with TRBD1. Trimming at V came to 6 bases and at J to 4 bases, leaving 8 bases not matched to a gene. Germline CDR1 reads SQVTM; CDR2 reads ANQGSEA. This CDR3 region has 13 residues. CDR3 sequence (DNA): TGCAGCGTCGCTTGGGACAGTCTCTATGGCTACACCTTC. It encodes CSVAWDSLYGYTF.

This clonotype was picked up a small number of times. Compared with germline, one end of the junction differs, possibly owing to a read error. The V gene is TRBV6-1, the J gene TRBJ2-5; TRBD2 matches 11 bases. CDR1 and CDR2 from the germline V gene are MNHNS and SASEGT. The CDR3 consists of 15 residues. CDR3 sequence: CASREAGTSGKTQYF. CDR3 nucleotides: TGTGCCAGCAGGGAAGCCGGGACTAGCGGAAAGACCCAGTACTTC.

This clonotype was observed a few times. V usage is TRBV4-1 and J usage is TRBJ2-7; 9 bases align to TRBD1. There are 15 residues in the CDR3. Germline V gives CDR1 MGHRA, CDR2 YSYEKL. With 0 bases clipped from V and 4 bases from J, the junction kept 4 bases outside the gene matches. The DNA for the CDR3 is TGCGCCAGCAGCCAAGATCAGACAGGGGGTTACGAGCAGTACGTC. It yields the protein CASSQDQTGGYEQYV.

This clonotype was found a few times. The gene calls are TRBV20-1 and TRBJ1-6, with 7 nucleotides matching TRBD1. Per germline, CDR1 DFQATT and CDR2 SNEGSKA (reference sequence). V lost 6 bases to trimming and J lost 10 bases; unmatched junction nucleotides: 15. The CDR3 sequence is 15 residues long. CDR3 loop: CSAVTGTGAQSPLHF. CDR3 nucleotides: TGCAGTGCGGTAACGGGAACAGGGGCTCAGTCACCCCTCCACTTT.

This clonotype was seen many times. This chain connects TRBV29-1 to TRBJ2-7; D possibly matches TRBD1 or TRBD2 (5 bases each). This CDR3 is 12 amino acids long. Trimming pared 3 bases from V and 6 bases from J, leaving 12 bases between. The germline gives CDR1 SQVTM, CDR2 ANQGSEA. The CDR3 sequence: CSVDRGPFEQYF. The CDR3 bases are TGCAGCGTTGATCGGGGACCCTTCGAGCAGTACTTC.

This clonotype was observed a handful of times. J is TRBJ2-7 and V is TRBV28; D is possibly TRBD1 (6 bases). The germline V gene has CDR1 MDHEN and CDR2 SYDVKM. V was cut by 8 bases and J by 3 bases, with 17 bases left in between. The CDR3 loop spans 14 amino acids. CDR3 DNA: TGTGCCAGCCGCGCCGGGGACACCTACTACGAGCAGTACTTC. It is translated as CASRAGDTYYEQYF. Supplemented by reference TRBV28 and TRBJ2-7, the full variable domain reads DVKVTQSSRYLVKRTGEKVFLECVQDMDHENMFWYRQDPGLGLRLIYFSYDVKMKEKGDIPEGYSVSREKKERFSLILESASTNQTSMYLCASRAGDTYYEQYFGPGTRLTVT.

This clonotype was counted between two and nine times. This sequence joins TRBV5-1 and TRBJ1-5; perhaps TRBD1 as D (5 bases). CDR1 and CDR2 (germline): SGHRS, YFSETQ. The CDR3 spans 15 residues. Trimming left V 4 bases short and J 0 bases short, with 11 bases between. Here the CDR3 reads CASSPTDYSNQPQHF. The CDR3 DNA is TGCGCCAGCAGCCCGACAGATTATAGCAATCAGCCCCAGCATTTT.

This clonotype has only a few counts. DNA of the CDR3: TGCAGCGTTGAAAAGACGCAAGAGACCCAGTACTTC. Translating gives CSVEKTQETQYF. The chain recombines TRBV29-1 with TRBJ2-5; D ambiguous. The CDR3 length is 12 residues. CDR1 is SQVTM and CDR2 is ANQGSEA in the germline V gene. V was trimmed by 2 bases and J by 2 bases, leaving 6 bases between them. Full variable domain (rest looked up from reference TRBV29-1 and TRBJ2-5): SAVISQKPSRDICQRGTSLTIQCQVDSQVTMMFWYRQQPGQSLTLIATANQGSEATYESGFVIDKFPISRPNLTFSTLTVSNMSPEDSSIYLCSVEKTQETQYFGPGTRLLVL.

With regard to this clonotype: A much larger clone lies a single base off, so this may be a read error. The V call is TRBV20-1, the J call TRBJ2-7; the D gene is possibly TRBD2 (6 bases). Trimming shortened V by 3 bases and J by 5 bases, and 11 bases separated the two germline ends. The CDR3 sequence is 12 residues long. Germline V gene lookup returns CDR1 DFQATT and CDR2 SNEGSKA (reference sequence). The DNA for the CDR3 is TGCAGTGCTAGCGGGAGCTGGGACGAGCAGTACTTC. Its protein is CSASGSWDEQYF.

This clonotype was counted many times. The CDR3 sequence is CASSSSTGELFF. CDR3 coding DNA: TGTGCCAGCAGTTCGAGCACCGGGGAGCTGTTTTTT. The rearrangement joins TRBV28 to TRBJ2-2; D is unclear. Trimming removed 4 bases at V and 4 bases at J, with 4 bases between. The CDR3 is made up of 12 amino acids. In germline, CDR1 is MDHEN, CDR2 SYDVKM.

This clonotype came up a few times. The chain uses TRBV20-1 and TRBJ1-2; D perhaps matches TRBD1 (6 bases). The germline V and J ends were trimmed by 4 bases and 4 bases, with 19 bases remaining between them. This CDR3 is 15 amino acids long. The germline gives CDR1 DFQATT, CDR2 SNEGSKA (reference sequence). The CDR3 loop is CSANPAGEWGYGYTF. DNA of the CDR3: TGCAGTGCTAACCCGGCAGGGGAATGGGGCTATGGCTACACCTTC.